This record looks at one TCR beta chain sequence and its context. It has no known antigen specificity. The CDR3 covers 13 residues, taking in both the cysteine and the phenylalanine. The only DNA kept is the CDR3, 39 bases in frame from the first base. The germline V gene encodes CDR1 LGHNT and CDR2 FRNRAP. This sample is part of a study of cytomegalovirus exposure and HLA in healthy donors listed by TCRdb under 2017. Study-level background: An earlier analysis of 587 of the donors reported roughly 300 Gb of sequence data and around 120 million unique TCR beta sequences from about 180 million T cells. The study was designed to test whether signatures of past pathogen exposure could be identified by cataloging public T cell receptors. In a later analysis, previously published TCR beta repertoires from about 670 donors were re-analyzed and high-resolution HLA genotyping was added so that TCR occurrence patterns could be studied. Genome-wide SNP genotypes for about 65% of the 666 donors were used in a later genetic analysis, which treated that subset as a discovery cohort. Rather than using new phenotypic data, the later analysis identified candidate immune exposures from TCR beta sequences and from how often those sequences occurred across donors. Donor age, sex, ethnicity and CMV serostatus were compiled together with the repertoire data. Across some 400 genotyped donors of the cohort, an average of approximately 200,000 unique TCR beta nucleotide sequences per donor were sequenced, and 15% to 20% of those sequences were non-productive. To decide whether each TCR beta V gene segment behaved as functional or pseudogenic, an earlier analysis of fewer than 750 of the donors relied on high-throughput TCR beta sequencing. To predict cytomegalovirus infection status, the study brought together high-throughput TCR immunosequencing, statistical association of individual TCRs with disease status, and machine learning. Typing coverage differed by locus: A, B, C, DRB1 and DQB1 were typed in roughly 629-630 donors, DQA1 in about 500, DPA1 in 600 to 610, and DPB1 in 472. In addition to the first cohort of about 650 subjects, a separate validation cohort of approximately 120 different subjects was used. Using immunosequencing, the study profiled T cell repertoires from about 650 subjects and related those repertoires to cytomegalovirus serostatus. About 280 gigabases of sequencing data and around 80 million unique TCR sequences made up an early release that covered around 640 HLA-typed donors. Class I and class II HLA loci were covered by the typing at four-digit resolution. Every discovery cohort repertoire had been produced on one sequencing platform. About five DR-DQ haplotypes were treated as single units for association and clustering because of strong linkage in the cohort. Among the approximately 430 genotyped donors, approximately 77% belonged to the genetic ancestry cluster associated with self-reported Caucasian donors. Overall study results and their limits: In this cohort, only TCR beta chains were sequenced, and detectable features were limited by the absence of alpha or paired-chain data. A further reported finding was that TCR beta sequences accurately predicted the HLA-A and HLA-B alleles for most subjects in the first cohort. HLA typing was unavailable for some donors at each locus, so association tests used only the typed subset. When HLA alleles, especially DR and DQ, strongly co-occurred, attributing TCR associations to individual alleles was difficult. Because counts were too low, 15 to 20 rarely observed V segments, including chromosome 9 orphons, were excluded from the earlier analysis of roughly 580 of the donors. Some IMGT-functional V segments, including TRBV6-2 and TRBV6-3, could not be told apart with the 87-base-pair reads, so those segments were excluded. Most TCR sequences were seen in very few donors, while some public TCRs were found in many individuals. According to a later genetic analysis, donors in an Asian-associated ancestry cluster had fewer N-insertions in productive TCRs than the roughly 700-donor mean. In vitro tests confirmed that a few of the cytomegalovirus-associated TCR beta chains recognize cytomegalovirus antigens. According to a later analysis, TCR association rates differed among HLA loci, with DRB1 alleles showing the most associated TCRs and HLA-C alleles showing the fewest. According to a later analysis, most CMV-associated TCR beta chains appeared to be HLA-restricted, and the HLA associations seemed to be driven largely by CMV exposure. V-gene and J-gene trimming of TCR beta chains was associated with a missense DCLRE1C variant in a later genetic analysis, and the association was replicated in an independent cohort. A later analysis associated 15,000 to 20,000 TCR beta sequences with specific HLA alleles at a false discovery rate of 0.05. The classifier was reported to diagnose cytomegalovirus status with high specificity and sensitivity in both the original and validation cohorts. A total of around 150 TCR beta chains were listed by the study as associated with cytomegalovirus. In a later analysis, HLA-associated TCR beta chains showed more clonal expansion and lower generation probabilities than non-associated chains that were equally common. For the cohort, immune exposure information was limited to CMV serostatus. Roughly uniform sequencing depth across donors was assumed in presence/absence analyses, although this assumption may not hold. Linkage disequilibrium might explain the correlated functional status among segregating V segments, but an unknown experimental factor could not be excluded. The authors suggested that the approach could potentially be generalized to other disease states and immunological phenotypes. A cluster of highly shared sequence variants was judged likely to be a technical artifact of the sequencing pipeline. In a later analysis, several top co-occurrence clusters were reported to appear linked to parvovirus B19, influenza, CMV and Epstein-Barr virus. In an earlier analysis of around 600 of the donors, most TCR beta V segments were observed in productive rearrangements about 87% or about 30% of the time, broadly matching IMGT annotations.

Libraries came from the immunoSEQ multiplex PCR assay. The multiplex PCR relied on a mix of 60 forward primers for TCR Vbeta segments and 13 reverse primers for TCR Jbeta segments. A multiplex PCR assay on genomic DNA amplified the CDR3 region of rearranged TCR beta genes. On the Illumina HiSeq System, the amplified TCR beta libraries were sequenced as 87-base-pair reads. The original methods were these. In a later analysis, about 80 million unique TCR beta chains were counted across the 666 repertoires, and some 10 million of these chains were shared by at least two donors. Raw reads were error-corrected and collapsed into unique sequences by a nearest-neighbor algorithm in which closely related sequences were merged to remove PCR and sequencing errors. CDR3 sequences were aligned to IMGT reference sequences to assign V, D and J gene segments. For a sequence to be retained, a match of at least six nucleotides was required to both a V gene segment and a J gene segment. A rearrangement was called productive if the CDR3 had no stop codons and remained in frame with V and J, and every other rearrangement was called non-productive. Following IMGT convention, CDR3 was defined as the stretch from the second conserved V-encoded cysteine to the conserved J-encoded phenylalanine. The earlier analysis of fewer than 700 of the donors excluded sequences that lacked an unambiguous match to a single V gene segment. In an earlier analysis of approximately 550 of the donors, V segments were called functional above 56.7% productive rearrangements and were called segregating when the between-donor standard deviation exceeded 5%. A statistical classification framework was developed to diagnose cytomegalovirus status using the catalog of TCR beta chain sequences. A later analysis assigned V and J genes by comparing TCR nucleotide sequences with IMGT/GENE-DB human TR gene sequences. In a later analysis, CDR3 sequences and most-parsimonious VDJ recombination scenarios were assigned using the TCRdist pipeline. A later analysis defined each TCR beta chain by its CDR3 amino acid sequence plus V-gene family, and excluded reads lacking a unique V-gene family. A later analysis removed 550 to 650 highly shared, low-generation-probability nucleotide sequences to deal with suspected cross-contamination and a sequencing artifact. In a later analysis, a clonal expansion index was calculated for each public chain from normalized within-repertoire ranks of inferred template counts. A later analysis computed generation probabilities with a VDJ recombination model fitted to out-of-frame rearrangements, and checked the results against IGoR. A later analysis scored TCR-TCR, TCR-HLA and TCR-CMV co-occurrence with hypergeometric tests, applying a repertoire-size bias correction to TCR pairs. False discovery rates were estimated in a later analysis by permuting HLA or CMV assignments 20 times. In a later analysis, co-occurring TCRs were grouped using DBSCAN, and TCRdist sequence similarity was added for clustering within HLA-allele-positive subsets. For co-occurrence clustering, repertoires with fewer than 30,000 or more than 120,000 public chains were excluded, along with several repertoires with anomalous nucleotide sharing. The immuneACCESS repertoire file appears here via TCRdb, limited to in-frame rearrangements. These files lack a portion of the clones; in checked studies, under half of the deficit traces to unresolved V genes, and the cause of the others is not known. V and J calls and clone size are given by that table; D and trimming were obtained from the DNA. This sample's listing comprises over 200,000 clones. The top ten constitute approximately 0.98% of the sample.

The cohort consisted of 666 healthy bone marrow donors. All cohort members were sampled while nominally healthy, although unrecorded immune exposures were likely present. The donor was CMV seropositive and belonged to the group of 250 to 350 seropositive cohort members. A peripheral blood sample was collected from each donor, and TCR beta sequencing was performed on peripheral blood mononuclear cells. Genomic DNA extraction from the blood cell samples was performed with the Qiagen DNeasy Blood Extraction Kit. This TCR was sampled from a woman aged 25 to 39 in good health and CMV-seropositive. Rearrangement joined TRBV12-5 to TRBJ2-5; TRBD2 is a possible D gene, resting on 6 matching bases. The J call is uncertain, as TRBJ2-7 better fits the DNA end. Sequences were obtained from PBMCs. Here the CDR3 is given as CASGFQGGHEQYF. The DNA reads as follows: TGTGCTAGTGGTTTCCAGGGAGGTCACGAGCAGTACTTC.